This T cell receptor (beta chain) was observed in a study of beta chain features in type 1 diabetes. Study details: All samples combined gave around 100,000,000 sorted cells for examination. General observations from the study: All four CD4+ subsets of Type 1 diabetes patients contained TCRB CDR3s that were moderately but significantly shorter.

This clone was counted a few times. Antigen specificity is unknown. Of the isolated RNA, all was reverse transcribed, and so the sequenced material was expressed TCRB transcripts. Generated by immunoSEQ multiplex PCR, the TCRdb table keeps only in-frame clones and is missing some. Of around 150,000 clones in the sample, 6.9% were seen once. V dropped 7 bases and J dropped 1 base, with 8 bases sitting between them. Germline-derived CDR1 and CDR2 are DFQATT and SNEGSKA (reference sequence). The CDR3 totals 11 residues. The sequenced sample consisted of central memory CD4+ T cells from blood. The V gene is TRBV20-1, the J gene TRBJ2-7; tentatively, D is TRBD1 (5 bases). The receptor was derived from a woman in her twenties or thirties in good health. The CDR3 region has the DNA TGCAGTGTCGGACAATCCTACGAGCAGTACTTC. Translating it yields CSVGQSYEQYF.